Listed below are T cell receptor beta chains from one sample, sequenced in a study of blood T cell repertoires in COVID-19. Clones were sequenced by immunoSEQ multiplex PCR, and TCRdb holds only the in-frame ones, with some missing. The sample contains 200,000 to 300,000 clones, about 79% of which appear only once. Sequencing used peripheral blood. The origin of the receptors is a man in his forties who had recovered from COVID-19. Each CDR3 is given with its conserved first and last residue. Fields, in order: J gene, V gene, clone size, D gene, CDR3 protein, CDR3 DNA. D genes are given only for firm matches. Size is omitted from some rows. Given values are once, few, many or a class for expanded clones.

>TRBJ2-4|TRBV6-2/TRBV6-3|NA|NA
CASSPQLAKNIQYF
TGTGCCAGCAGTCCACAGCTAGCCAAAAACATTCAGTACTTC
>TRBJ2-1|TRBV21-1|NA|NA
CASSNMLGRGLGDEQFF
TGTGCCAGCAGCAATATGTTAGGCAGGGGGCTGGGAGATGAGCAGTTCTTC
>TRBJ1-1|TRBV13|NA|TRBD1
CASSQRQGGNTEAFF
TGTGCCAGCAGCCAAAGACAGGGCGGGAACACTGAAGCTTTCTTT
>TRBJ1-1|TRBV10-3|NA|NA
CAISDSGVAEAFF
TGTGCCATCAGTGACTCAGGGGTGGCTGAAGCTTTCTTT
>TRBJ2-1|TRBV24-1|NA|NA
CATSDPRGPYNEQFF
TGTGCCACCAGTGACCCACGAGGGCCCTACAATGAGCAGTTCTTC
>TRBJ1-1|TRBV6-2/TRBV6-3|NA|TRBD1
CASSLGQGIWAEAFF
TGTGCCAGCAGTTTAGGACAGGGGATCTGGGCTGAAGCTTTCTTT
>TRBJ2-3|TRBV14|NA|NA
CASRPSVTSTDTQYF
TGTGCCAGCAGACCTAGCGTGACTAGCACAGATACGCAGTATTTT
>TRBJ1-2|TRBV29-1|NA|TRBD1
CSVVRQGLYGYTF
TGCAGCGTTGTTCGACAGGGCCTCTATGGCTACACCTTC
>TRBJ1-2|TRBV19|once|TRBD1
CASRWGDRGLRGYTF
TGTGCCAGTAGATGGGGAGACAGGGGGTTGCGAGGCTACACCTTC
>TRBJ2-1|TRBV27|NA|TRBD2
CASSLAAGAGPRNEQFF
TGTGCCAGCAGTTTAGCAGCGGGAGCCGGTCCAAGGAATGAGCAGTTCTTC
>TRBJ2-6|TRBV5-1|NA|TRBD1
CASSLTGGSGANVLTF
TGCGCCAGCAGCTTGACAGGGGGGTCCGGGGCCAACGTCCTGACTTTC
>TRBJ2-7|TRBV7-6|NA|TRBD1
CASSAGTGASYEQYF
TGTGCCAGCAGCGCCGGGACAGGGGCATCCTACGAGCAGTACTTC
>TRBJ2-1|TRBV24-1|NA|TRBD2
CATSDPTSGTGEQFF
TGTGCCACCAGTGATCCAACTAGCGGCACGGGTGAGCAGTTCTTC
>TRBJ2-7|TRBV15|NA|NA
CATSIDPDTSSYEQYF
TGTGCCACCAGCATCGATCCGGACACGAGCTCCTACGAGCAGTACTTC
>TRBJ1-6|TRBV7-2|NA|TRBD1
CASTRGQAQNSPLHF
TGTGCCAGCACTAGGGGGCAGGCCCAAAATTCACCCCTCCACTTT
>TRBJ1-2|TRBV7-8|NA|TRBD1
CASSPPLGQGDYGYTF
TGTGCCAGCAGCCCCCCCCTGGGACAGGGGGACTATGGCTACACCTTC
>TRBJ2-5|TRBV5-4|few|TRBD1
CASSLGTGPQETQYF
TGTGCCAGCAGCTTGGGGACAGGGCCTCAAGAGACCCAGTACTTC
>TRBJ1-2|TRBV2|NA|TRBD1
CAGRQGGDYGYTF
TGTGCCGGAAGACAGGGGGGCGACTATGGCTACACCTTC
>TRBJ2-1|TRBV2|NA|NA
CASRREPNEQFF
TGTGCCAGCCGGAGGGAGCCCAATGAGCAGTTCTTC
>TRBJ2-1|TRBV11-2|NA|TRBD2
CASSLGTTPNSYNEQFF
TGTGCCAGCAGCCTTGGGACTACCCCTAACTCCTACAATGAGCAGTTCTTC
>TRBJ1-4|TRBV4-1|NA|NA
CASSQGSGKLFF
TGCGCCAGCAGCCAAGGATCGGGAAAACTGTTTTTT
>TRBJ1-3|TRBV15|NA|NA
CATSPIDRRENTIYF
TGTGCCACCAGCCCGATCGACAGGCGCGAAAACACCATATATTTT
>TRBJ2-3|TRBV5-4|NA|TRBD1
CASSLEGAQTDTQYF
TGTGCCAGCAGCTTGGAGGGGGCGCAGACAGATACGCAGTATTTT
>TRBJ2-2|TRBV2|NA|TRBD2
CASSEEGLTNTGELFF
TGTGCCAGCAGTGAAGAGGGACTAACGAACACCGGGGAGCTGTTTTTT
>TRBJ2-1|TRBV24-1|NA|NA
CATSGGPYNEQFF
TGTGCCACCAGCGGCGGGCCGTACAATGAGCAGTTCTTC
>TRBJ2-1|TRBV7-8|NA|NA
CASSSRDSLGNEQFF
TGTGCCAGCAGCTCCCGGGACTCCCTAGGGAATGAGCAGTTCTTC
>TRBJ2-3|TRBV27|NA|NA
CASSLHREDTQYF
TGTGCCAGCAGCCTCCACAGGGAAGATACGCAGTATTTT
>TRBJ2-5|TRBV4-3|NA|TRBD2
CASSQDSGGETQYF
TGCGCCAGCAGCCAAGATTCCGGGGGGGAGACCCAGTACTTC
>TRBJ2-4|TRBV5-1|NA|NA
CASSPGTSRLENIQYF
TGCGCCAGCAGCCCAGGGACATCAAGGCTCGAAAACATTCAGTACTTC
>TRBJ2-6|TRBV5-1|NA|NA
CASSLRVGAIAGANVLTF
TGCGCCAGCAGCTTGAGGGTAGGGGCTATCGCTGGGGCCAACGTCCTGACTTTC
>TRBJ2-7|TRBV5-4|NA|NA
CASRSSMVSYEQYF
TGTGCCAGCAGGTCTTCTATGGTTAGCTACGAGCAGTACTTC
>TRBJ1-2|TRBV9|NA|TRBD1
CASSVISGTDPGVGYTF
TGTGCCAGCAGCGTTATTTCAGGGACAGACCCGGGGGTTGGCTACACCTTC
>TRBJ2-1|TRBV19|NA|TRBD2
CASSTLAGMTSYNEQFF
TGTGCCAGTAGTACCCTAGCGGGGATGACCTCCTACAATGAGCAGTTCTTC
>TRBJ1-2|TRBV29-1|few|TRBD1
CSSEPRDSYGYTF
TGCAGCTCCGAACCTCGGGACAGCTATGGCTACACCTTC
>TRBJ2-1|TRBV4-3|NA|TRBD2
CASSQGVPGLADNEQFF
TGCGCCAGCAGCCAAGGGGTCCCGGGACTAGCCGACAATGAGCAGTTCTTC
>TRBJ2-3|TRBV7-2|NA|NA
CASSLERGGGADTQYF
TGTGCCAGCAGCTTAGAGCGAGGGGGGGGCGCAGATACGCAGTATTTT
>TRBJ1-3|TRBV19|few|TRBD1
CASSQGQDDSGNTIYF
TGTGCCAGTAGTCAAGGACAGGACGACTCTGGAAACACCATATATTTT
>TRBJ2-5|TRBV29-1|NA|TRBD2
CSGRTSGSETQYF
TGCAGCGGCAGGACTAGCGGGAGTGAGACCCAGTACTTC
>TRBJ1-2|TRBV6-6|NA|NA
CASFGEDMSYTF
TGTGCCAGCTTTGGAGAGGATATGAGCTACACCTTC
>TRBJ2-5|TRBV7-9|NA|TRBD1
CASRGQGEKETQYF
TGTGCCAGCAGGGGACAGGGAGAAAAAGAGACCCAGTACTTC
>TRBJ1-6|TRBV27|NA|NA
CASSHREFSSPLHF
TGTGCCAGCAGCCACAGGGAATTTAGTTCACCCCTCCACTTT
>TRBJ2-7|TRBV11-2|NA|TRBD1
CASSWTGGLYEQYF
TGTGCCAGCAGCTGGACAGGGGGTTTGTACGAGCAGTACTTC
>TRBJ2-2|TRBV7-9|few|TRBD1
CASSILQGHTGELFF
TGTGCCAGCAGCATACTACAGGGGCACACCGGGGAGCTGTTTTTT
>TRBJ2-1|TRBV9|NA|TRBD1
CASSVGQGKYNEQFF
TGTGCCAGCAGCGTTGGACAGGGAAAATACAATGAGCAGTTCTTC
>TRBJ1-4|TRBV7-9|NA|TRBD1
CASSSQNRGIEKLFF
TGTGCCAGCAGCTCACAAAACAGGGGTATCGAAAAACTGTTTTTT
>TRBJ2-4|TRBV12-3/TRBV12-4|NA|NA
CASSLGRENIQYF
TGTGCCAGCAGTTTAGGTCGGGAAAACATTCAGTACTTC
>TRBJ1-2|TRBV6-5|NA|TRBD1
CASSPGQAPNYGYTF
TGTGCCAGCAGTCCGGGACAGGCCCCTAACTATGGCTACACCTTC
>TRBJ1-1|TRBV18|NA|TRBD1
CASSPGRGREAFF
TGTGCCAGCTCACCTGGCAGGGGGCGTGAAGCTTTCTTT
>TRBJ2-1|TRBV10-2|NA|TRBD2
CASSETPSGIIYNEQFF
TGCGCCAGCAGTGAGACCCCTAGCGGGATCATATACAATGAGCAGTTCTTC
>TRBJ1-2|TRBV7-2|NA|NA
CASSIDRDGVANYGYTF
TGTGCCAGCAGCATAGATCGAGACGGGGTCGCTAACTATGGCTACACCTTC
>TRBJ1-2|TRBV4-1|NA|NA
CASRRQTGDNYGYTF
TGCGCCAGCAGACGACAGACAGGAGATAACTATGGCTACACCTTC
>TRBJ1-1|TRBV6-2/TRBV6-3|once|TRBD1
CASSSPRGWTNTEAFF
TGTGCCAGCAGTTCCCCCAGGGGGTGGACGAACACTGAAGCTTTCTTT
>TRBJ2-2|TRBV18|few|TRBD1
CASSQTTGGNTGELFF
TGTGCCAGCTCACAGACTACAGGGGGGAACACCGGGGAGCTGTTTTTT
>TRBJ1-2|TRBV5-6|few|NA
CASRSGGSPSGYTF
TGTGCCAGCAGGAGCGGCGGCTCCCCTTCGGGCTACACCTTC
>TRBJ1-2|TRBV7-2|NA|NA
CASSLGSGANYGYTF
TGTGCCAGCAGCTTAGGATCGGGGGCTAACTATGGCTACACCTTC
>TRBJ1-2|TRBV11-2|NA|NA
CASSHYRRAGDAYGYTF
TGTGCCAGCAGCCATTACCGGCGGGCAGGGGATGCCTATGGCTACACCTTC
>TRBJ2-4|TRBV12-3/TRBV12-4|NA|NA
CASMNGAKNIQYF
TGTGCCAGCATGAACGGAGCCAAAAACATTCAGTACTTC
>TRBJ1-1|TRBV6-2/TRBV6-3|once|NA
CASSRVGGRTEAFF
TGTGCCAGCAGCCGGGTCGGGGGACGCACTGAAGCTTTCTTT
>TRBJ1-5|TRBV10-2|NA|NA
CASSDRGNQPQHF
TGCGCCAGCAGTGATCGGGGAAATCAGCCCCAGCATTTT
>TRBJ1-6|TRBV6-1|NA|TRBD1
CASSASRDRGRHSPLHF
TGTGCCAGCAGTGCAAGCCGGGACAGGGGTAGGCATTCACCCCTCCACTTT